This passage covers 13 T cell receptor beta chains from one sample sequenced in a study of T-cell memory formation after mild COVID-19. A single record per CDR3 protein comes from TCRdb applying MiXCR to the 5' RACE reads. The table includes 150,000 to 200,000 distinct CDR3 sequences, roughly 17% detected once. The sample consisted of PBMCs or a T cell subset sorted from them (not recorded which). The receptors here all came from an adult woman who had mild COVID-19 (a few samples of this study predate the infection). Cell type and time point are not known.

This clonotype was detected many times. The CDR3 coding sequence is TGTGCCAGCAGGCCTCTCGAGCAGTACTTC. Translated, it gives CASRPLEQYF. The chain is built from TRBV2 and TRBJ2-7; unclear D gene. The CDR3 totals 10 residues. Trimming removed 6 bases from V and 6 bases from J, with 6 bases in between. Germline V gene sequence: CDR1 SNHLY, CDR2 FYNNEI. The complete variable domain, with remaining parts taken from reference TRBV2 and TRBJ2-7, reads EPEVTQTPSHQVTQMGQEVILRCVPISNHLYFYWYRQILGQKVEFLVSFYNNEISEKSEIFDDQFSVERPDGSNFTLKIRSTKLEDSAMYFCASRPLEQYFGPGTRLTVT.

The chain recombines TRBV6-2 or TRBV6-3 with TRBJ2-6; D is uncertain. The CDR3 consists of 14 residues. The germline CDR1 and CDR2 sequences are MNHEY and SVGEGT. V lost 0 bases and J lost 4, with 4 bases in between. In nucleotides, the CDR3 is TGTGCCAGCAGTTACTCAAGGGGGGCCAACGTCCTGACTTTC. It encodes CASSYSRGANVLTF.

This rearrangement joins TRBV5-6 to TRBJ1-1, with D perhaps TRBD1 (6 bases). This CDR3 comprises 16 residues. Trimming stripped 4 bases from V and 4 bases from J, with 20 bases between. CDR1 is SGHDT, CDR2 YYEEEE, per germline. CDR3 nucleotides: TGTGCCAGCAGCCCCCTCGCCGGGACATCAGGCACTGAAGCTTTCTTT. This encodes CASSPLAGTSGTEAFF. The full variable domain, its missing parts supplied by reference TRBV5-6 and TRBJ1-1, is DAGVTQSPTHLIKTRGQQVTLRCSPKSGHDTVSWYQQALGQGPQFIFQYYEEEERQRGNFPDRFSGHQFPNYSSELNVNALLLGDSALYLCASSPLAGTSGTEAFFGQGTRLTVV.

This clonotype was detected a few times. V usage is TRBV3-1 and J usage is TRBJ2-5; tentatively, D is TRBD2 (6 bases). V was shortened by 1 base and J by 1 base, with 13 bases between the two germline ends. The CDR3 loop spans 16 amino acids. Germline V CDR1 and CDR2: LGHDT, YNNKEL (reference sequence). CDR3 sequence: CASSQVGRGLQETQYF. CDR3 nucleotide sequence: TGTGCCAGCAGCCAAGTAGGGCGGGGACTCCAAGAGACCCAGTACTTC.

This clonotype turned up a few times. The rearrangement joins TRBV20-1 to TRBJ2-3, with 9 bases lining up with TRBD1. This CDR3 has 15 residues. V lost 6 bases and J lost 1; bases outside the gene matches: 8. The germline V gene encodes CDR1 DFQATT and CDR2 SNEGSKA (reference sequence). The CDR3 DNA follows: TGCAGTGCCGAAAGCCGGGACAGGGGCACAGATACGCAGTATTTT. Translating gives CSAESRDRGTDTQYF.

The J gene is TRBJ2-5, the V gene TRBV12-3 or TRBV12-4; D not certain. This CDR3 comprises 13 residues. The V end was cut by 8 bases, the J end by 1 base, with 11 bases between. The CDR3 DNA sequence: TGTGCCAGCGGAGCAGATTCCCAAGAGACCCAGTACTTC. This codes for CASGADSQETQYF.

This clonotype was seen only a few times. V usage is TRBV19 and J usage is TRBJ2-7; D not resolved. V gave up 4 bases and J gave up 3 bases, with 7 bases separating them. Germline assignment: CDR1 LNHDA and CDR2 SQIVND (reference sequence). The CDR3 has 12 residues. CDR3 DNA: TGTGCCAGTAGTAGGGGTGACTACGAGCAGTACTTC. This codes for CASSRGDYEQYF.

The rearrangement joins TRBV7-3 to TRBJ1-6; D is undetermined. The V end lost 8 bases, the J end lost 6 bases, and 8 bases lay between the germline ends. Germline lookup yields CDR1 SGHTA and CDR2 FQGTGA. The CDR3 runs to 12 residues. DNA for the CDR3: TGTGCCAGCGGATCCCTTAATTCACCCCTCCACTTT. As protein: CASGSLNSPLHF.

This clonotype was picked up a small number of times. The chain couples TRBV20-1 to TRBJ2-3; 8 nucleotides align to TRBD2. V was pared by 7 bases and J by 4 bases, with 4 bases of the junction left unmatched. CDR1 and CDR2 from the germline V gene are DFQATT and SNEGSKA (reference sequence). The CDR3 runs 12 residues. The CDR3 DNA reads TGCAGTGTCTCGGGAGGGGCAGATACGCAGTATTTT. Protein: CSVSGGADTQYF.

This clonotype was observed a few times. The V call is TRBV12-3 or TRBV12-4, the J call TRBJ2-1; TRBD2 agrees at 13 bases. The V segment lost 5 bases and the J segment 6 bases; nucleotides outside the gene matches: 7. CDR3 length: 16 amino acids. The CDR3 protein is CASSHQLAGGPNEQFF. The CDR3 coding sequence is TGTGCCAGCAGTCACCAACTAGCGGGGGGGCCCAATGAGCAGTTCTTC.

This clonotype turned up a few times. The CDR3 sequence is CASSLRGKGDEQYF. CDR3 coding DNA: TGCGCCAGCAGCTTGCGGGGAAAGGGAGACGAGCAGTACTTC. V is TRBV5-1 and J is TRBJ2-7; tentatively, D is TRBD2 (5 bases). V was pared by 1 base and J by 5 bases, with 13 bases between. Germline V gene data show CDR1 as SGHRS and CDR2 as YFSETQ. This CDR3 spans 14 amino acids.

Ten or more counts support this clonotype. This sequence joins TRBV20-1 and TRBJ2-3; D is ambiguous. Germline values: CDR1 DFQATT, CDR2 SNEGSKA (reference sequence). The V end was cut by 3 bases, the J end by 0 bases, with 16 bases between. This CDR3 region has 16 residues. The CDR3 region is CSASPLGISSTDTQYF. CDR3 coding DNA: TGCAGTGCTAGCCCCCTGGGGATTTCTAGCACAGATACGCAGTATTTT.

This clonotype was counted a few times. This sequence joins TRBV11-2 and TRBJ1-4; D is undetermined. Per germline, CDR1 SGHAT and CDR2 FQNNGV. The germline V and J ends were trimmed by 5 bases and 4 bases, with 8 bases remaining between them. The CDR3 covers 13 residues. The CDR3 region has the DNA TGTGCCAGCAGCGCGCGGGGTAATGAAAAACTGTTTTTT. Protein product: CASSARGNEKLFF. Combining the CDR3 with reference TRBV11-2 and TRBJ1-4 gives the whole variable domain EAGVAQSPRYKIIEKRQSVAFWCNPISGHATLYWYQQILGQGPKLLIQFQNNGVVDDSQLPKDRFSAERLKGVDSTLKIQPAKLEDSAVYLCASSARGNEKLFFGSGTQLSVL.